The entry below describes one T cell receptor beta chain. This specimen comes from a study of blood T cell repertoires in COVID-19. The CDR3 sequence is 13 residues long. Germline CDR1 is SGHTS and CDR2 is YDEGEE. Trimming removed 3 bases at V and 5 bases at J, with 11 bases between. Generated by immunoSEQ multiplex PCR, the TCRdb table keeps only in-frame clones and is missing some. The sample has fewer than 350,000 clones, roughly 91% seen once. The sample was peripheral blood. The sequence derives from a man between 35 and 55 years old with acute or convalescent COVID-19. The V gene is TRBV5-8, the J gene TRBJ1-1; D not certain. The CDR3 loop reads CASSSGGRTEAFF. Here the CDR3 DNA reads TGTGCCAGCAGCTCGGGTGGGAGGACTGAAGCTTTCTTT.